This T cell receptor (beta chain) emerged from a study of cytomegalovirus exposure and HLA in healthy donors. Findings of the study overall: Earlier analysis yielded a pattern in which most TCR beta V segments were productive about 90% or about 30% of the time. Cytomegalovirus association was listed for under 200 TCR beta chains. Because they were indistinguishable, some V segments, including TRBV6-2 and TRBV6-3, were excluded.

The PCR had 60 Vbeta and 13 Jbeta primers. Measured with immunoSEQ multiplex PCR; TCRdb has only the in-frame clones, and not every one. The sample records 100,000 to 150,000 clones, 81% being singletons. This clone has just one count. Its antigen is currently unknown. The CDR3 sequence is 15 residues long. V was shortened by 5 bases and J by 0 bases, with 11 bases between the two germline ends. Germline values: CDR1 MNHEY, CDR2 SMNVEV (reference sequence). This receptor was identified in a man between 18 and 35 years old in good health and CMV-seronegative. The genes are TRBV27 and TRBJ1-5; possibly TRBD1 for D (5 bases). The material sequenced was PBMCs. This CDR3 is CASSPQGNSNQPQHF. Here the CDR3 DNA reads TGTGCCAGCAGTCCGCAGGGAAATAGCAATCAGCCCCAGCATTTT.